These 9 T cell receptor beta chains originate from one sample sequenced in a study of OX40 agonist ivuxolimab in advanced cancers. Assay: immunoSEQ multiplex PCR; the TCRdb copy retains only in-frame clones and omits some. This table holds 67,000 or so clones, around four fifths found once. The sequences come from CD4+ or CD8+ T cells sorted from blood, collected in a trial of the OX40 agonist ivuxolimab. These receptors were obtained from an adult with an advanced solid tumor such as melanoma, head and neck, liver or kidney cancer.

This clone came up once. This chain connects TRBV6-1 to TRBJ2-1; TRBD2 matches at 12 bases. CDR1 MNHNS and CDR2 SASEGT come from the germline V gene. The V gene end was trimmed by 6 bases and the J gene end by 4 bases; junction bases not matched to a gene: 4. The length of the CDR3 is 15 residues. In DNA form, the CDR3 reads TGTGCCAGCAGAAGACTAGCGGGAGCATACAATGAGCAGTTCTTC. This codes for CASRRLAGAYNEQFF.

The chain joins TRBV6-1 to TRBJ2-7; 10 nucleotides match TRBD1. The V gene end was trimmed by 6 bases and the J gene end by 6 bases; junction bases not matched to a gene: 5. The CDR3 consists of 13 residues. Germline CDR1 reads MNHNS; CDR2 reads SASEGT. CDR3 sequence: CASRPGQGGEQYF. CDR3 nucleotides: TGTGCCAGCAGGCCCGGACAGGGGGGCGAGCAGTACTTC.

The chain recombines TRBV4-1 with TRBJ2-1; 10 nucleotides align to TRBD2. Germline assignment: CDR1 MGHRA and CDR2 YSYEKL. The CDR3 has 17 residues. The V and J ends lost 1 base and 5 bases, in that order; junction bases with no gene match: 8. CDR3 bases: TGCGCCAGCAGCCAAGCCTTGCTAGCGGGAGTCCACAATGAGCAGTTCTTC. This encodes CASSQALLAGVHNEQFF.

The J gene is TRBJ2-2, the V gene TRBV5-1, with D possibly matching TRBD2 (5 bases). Germline V gene sequence: CDR1 SGHRS, CDR2 YFSETQ. The CDR3 covers 13 residues. V lost 4 bases and J lost 6, with 10 bases in between. CDR3 in amino acids: CASSPGNSGELFF. CDR3 nucleotide sequence: TGCGCCAGCAGCCCCGGGAATTCCGGGGAGCTGTTTTTT.

This clone was observed once. CDR3: CASTGGETQYF. In DNA, the CDR3 is TGTGCCAGCACGGGGGGAGAGACCCAGTACTTC. This rearrangement joins TRBV28 to TRBJ2-5, with TRBD2 matching over 7 bases. The CDR3 length is 11 residues. Germline-derived CDR1 and CDR2 are MDHEN and SYDVKM. The junction had 0 bases not matched to a gene; V was cut back by 7 bases and J by 4 bases.

This chain uses TRBV2 with TRBJ2-2; no firm D call. V was trimmed by 5 bases and J by 1 base, leaving 8 bases between them. The CDR3 totals 14 residues. Per the germline V gene, CDR1 is SNHLY and CDR2 is FYNNEI. CDR3 region: CASSRNKNTGELFF. CDR3 nucleotide sequence: TGTGCCAGCAGTAGGAATAAGAACACCGGGGAGCTGTTTTTT.

The V call is TRBV5-6, the J call TRBJ2-1; unclear D gene. This CDR3 comprises 15 residues. V lost 2 bases and J lost 4, with 13 bases in between. The V gene's germline CDR1 is SGHDT and CDR2 YYEEEE. CDR3 nucleotide sequence: TGTGCCAGCAGCTTACTCAGCTCCCTTTACAATGAGCAGTTCTTC. Amino acids: CASSLLSSLYNEQFF.

The genes are TRBV6-1 and TRBJ2-1; maybe TRBD2 (6 bases). The length of the CDR3 is 12 residues. V shed 2 bases and J shed 13 bases, with 12 bases lying between them. Germline V gene lookup returns CDR1 MNHNS and CDR2 SASEGT. This CDR3 is CASSERYGGQFF. CDR3 bases: TGTGCCAGCAGTGAACGTTACGGGGGACAGTTCTTC.

Points on this clone: An end of the junction differs from the germline gene, which may be a read error. The V call is TRBV7-9, the J call TRBJ2-7, with D perhaps matching TRBD2 (5 bases). The germline CDR1 and CDR2 sequences are SEHNR and FQNEAQ (reference sequence). The CDR3 totals 13 residues. CDR3 coding DNA: TGTGCTAGCAGCGCCGCGGGTAACCCCGAGCAGTACTTC. Its protein is CASSAAGNPEQYF.